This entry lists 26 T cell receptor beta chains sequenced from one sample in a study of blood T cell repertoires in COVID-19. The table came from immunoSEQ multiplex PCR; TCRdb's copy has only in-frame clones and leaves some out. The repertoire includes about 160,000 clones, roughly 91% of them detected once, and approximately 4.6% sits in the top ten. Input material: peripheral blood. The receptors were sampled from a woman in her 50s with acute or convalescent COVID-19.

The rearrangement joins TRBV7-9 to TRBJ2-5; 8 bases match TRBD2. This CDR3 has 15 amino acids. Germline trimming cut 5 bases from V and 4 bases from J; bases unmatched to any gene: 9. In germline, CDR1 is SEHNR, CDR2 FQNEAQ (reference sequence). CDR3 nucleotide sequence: TGTGCCAGCAGCCGTACGGGACTAGTAAGAGAGACCCAGTACTTC. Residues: CASSRTGLVRETQYF.

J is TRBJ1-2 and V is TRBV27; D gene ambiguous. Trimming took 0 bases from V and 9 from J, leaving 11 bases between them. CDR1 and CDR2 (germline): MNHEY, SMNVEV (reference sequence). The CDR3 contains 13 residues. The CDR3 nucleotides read TGTGCCAGCAGTTTATCATCGGGTATTAGCTACACCTTC. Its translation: CASSLSSGISYTF.

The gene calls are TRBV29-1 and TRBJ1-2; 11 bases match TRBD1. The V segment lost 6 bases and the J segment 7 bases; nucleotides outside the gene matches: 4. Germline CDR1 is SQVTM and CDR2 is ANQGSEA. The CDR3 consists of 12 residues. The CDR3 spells CSVGQGGIGYTF. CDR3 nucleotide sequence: TGCAGCGTGGGACAGGGGGGAATTGGCTACACCTTC.

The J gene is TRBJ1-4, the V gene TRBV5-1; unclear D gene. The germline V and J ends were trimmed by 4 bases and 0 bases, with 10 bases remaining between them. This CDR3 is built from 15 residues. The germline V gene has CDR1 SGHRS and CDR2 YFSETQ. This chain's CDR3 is CASSPLVSTNEKLFF. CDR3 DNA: TGCGCCAGCAGCCCCCTCGTTTCAACTAATGAAAAACTGTTTTTT.

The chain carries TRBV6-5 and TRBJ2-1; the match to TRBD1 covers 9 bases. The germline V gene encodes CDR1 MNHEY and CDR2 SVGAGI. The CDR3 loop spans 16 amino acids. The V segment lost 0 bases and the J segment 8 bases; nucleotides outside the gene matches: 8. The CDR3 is CASSYSNRGPIDEQFF. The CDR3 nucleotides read TGTGCCAGCAGTTACTCGAACAGGGGGCCTATAGATGAGCAGTTCTTC.

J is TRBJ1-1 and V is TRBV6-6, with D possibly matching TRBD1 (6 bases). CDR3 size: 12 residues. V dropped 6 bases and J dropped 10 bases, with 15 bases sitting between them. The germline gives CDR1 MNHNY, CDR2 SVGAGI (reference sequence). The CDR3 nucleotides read TGTGCCAGCAGACTATACAGGGAGGGAGCTTTCTTT. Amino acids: CASRLYREGAFF.

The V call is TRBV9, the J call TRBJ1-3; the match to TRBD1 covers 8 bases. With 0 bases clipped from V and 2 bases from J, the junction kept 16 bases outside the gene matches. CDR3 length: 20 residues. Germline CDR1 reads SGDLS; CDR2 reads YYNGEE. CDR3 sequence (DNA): TGTGCCAGCAGCGTAGACAATCAAATTCTGGACAGGGTCACTGGAAACACCATATATTTT. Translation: CASSVDNQILDRVTGNTIYF.

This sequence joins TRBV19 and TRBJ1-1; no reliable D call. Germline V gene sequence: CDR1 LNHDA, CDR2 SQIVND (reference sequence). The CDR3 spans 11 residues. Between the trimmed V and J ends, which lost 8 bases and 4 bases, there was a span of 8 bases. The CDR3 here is CASSRLTEAFF. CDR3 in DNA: TGTGCCAGTTCCAGACTCACTGAAGCTTTCTTT.

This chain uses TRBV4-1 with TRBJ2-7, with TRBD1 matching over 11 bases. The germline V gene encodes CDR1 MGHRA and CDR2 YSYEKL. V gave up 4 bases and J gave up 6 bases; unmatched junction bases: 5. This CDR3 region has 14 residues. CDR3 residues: CASSLRDRGSEQYF. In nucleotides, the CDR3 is TGCGCCAGCAGCCTCCGGGACAGGGGGTCCGAGCAGTACTTC.

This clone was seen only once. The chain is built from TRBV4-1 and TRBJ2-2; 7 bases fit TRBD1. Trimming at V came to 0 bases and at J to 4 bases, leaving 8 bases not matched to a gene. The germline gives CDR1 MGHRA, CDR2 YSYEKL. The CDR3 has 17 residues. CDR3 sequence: CASSQEIQGPGTGELFF. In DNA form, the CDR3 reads TGCGCCAGCAGCCAAGAGATACAGGGGCCCGGCACCGGGGAGCTGTTTTTT.

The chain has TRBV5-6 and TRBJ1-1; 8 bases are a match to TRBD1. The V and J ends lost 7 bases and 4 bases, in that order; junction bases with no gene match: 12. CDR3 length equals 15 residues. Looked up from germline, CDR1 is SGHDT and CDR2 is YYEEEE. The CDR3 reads CASATPQGALTEAFF. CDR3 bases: TGTGCCAGCGCGACTCCTCAGGGGGCCCTCACTGAAGCTTTCTTT.

This chain's CDR3 is CASNRPGQGSSGSGNTIYF. The CDR3 nucleotides are TGTGCCAGCAATCGACCGGGACAAGGGTCCTCGGGCTCTGGAAACACCATATATTTT. This sequence joins TRBV6-6 and TRBJ1-3; a possible D gene is TRBD1 (6 bases). CDR1 is MNHNY and CDR2 is SVGAGI in the germline V gene (reference sequence). Trimming removed 7 bases from V and 0 bases from J, with 25 bases in between. CDR3 length: 19 residues.

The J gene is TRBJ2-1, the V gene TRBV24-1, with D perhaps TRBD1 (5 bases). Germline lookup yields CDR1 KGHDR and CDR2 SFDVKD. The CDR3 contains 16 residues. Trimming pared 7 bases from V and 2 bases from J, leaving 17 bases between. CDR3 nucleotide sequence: TGTGCCACCAGCCCCCCCCAGGGCACCCCCTACAATGAGCAGTTCTTC. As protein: CATSPPQGTPYNEQFF.

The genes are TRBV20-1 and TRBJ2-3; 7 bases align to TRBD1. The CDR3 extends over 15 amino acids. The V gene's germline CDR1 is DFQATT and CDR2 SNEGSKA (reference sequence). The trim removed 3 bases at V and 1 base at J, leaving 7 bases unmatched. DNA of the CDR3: TGCAGTGCTAGTCCGGGGACAGCAGGCACAGATACGCAGTATTTT. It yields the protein CSASPGTAGTDTQYF.

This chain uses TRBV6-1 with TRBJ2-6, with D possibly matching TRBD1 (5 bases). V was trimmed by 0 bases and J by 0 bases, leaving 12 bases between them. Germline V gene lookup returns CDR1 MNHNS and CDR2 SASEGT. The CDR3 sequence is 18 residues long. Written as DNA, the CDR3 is TGTGCCAGCAGTGAAGCAAAGACAGTCCTCTCTGGGGCCAACGTCCTGACTTTC. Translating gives CASSEAKTVLSGANVLTF.

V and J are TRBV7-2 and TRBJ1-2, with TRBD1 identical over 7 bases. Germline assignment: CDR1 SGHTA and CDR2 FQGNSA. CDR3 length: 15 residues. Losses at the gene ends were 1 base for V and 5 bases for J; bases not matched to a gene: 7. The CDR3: CASSLGQGAFYGYTF. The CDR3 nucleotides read TGTGCCAGCAGCTTAGGACAGGGCGCCTTTTATGGCTACACCTTC.

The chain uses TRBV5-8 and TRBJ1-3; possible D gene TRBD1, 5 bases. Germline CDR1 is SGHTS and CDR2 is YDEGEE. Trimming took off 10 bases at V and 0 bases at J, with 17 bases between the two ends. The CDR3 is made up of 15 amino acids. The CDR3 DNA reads TGTGCCGGTTGGGGGACTCCTACCTCTGGAAACACCATATATTTT. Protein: CAGWGTPTSGNTIYF.

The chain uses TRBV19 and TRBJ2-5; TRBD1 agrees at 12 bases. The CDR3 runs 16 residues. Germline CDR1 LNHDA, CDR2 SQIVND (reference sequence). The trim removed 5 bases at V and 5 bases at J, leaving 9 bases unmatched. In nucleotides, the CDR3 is TGTGCCAGTAGTCCCGGGGACAGGGGGCGTTGGGAGACCCAGTACTTC. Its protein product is CASSPGDRGRWETQYF.

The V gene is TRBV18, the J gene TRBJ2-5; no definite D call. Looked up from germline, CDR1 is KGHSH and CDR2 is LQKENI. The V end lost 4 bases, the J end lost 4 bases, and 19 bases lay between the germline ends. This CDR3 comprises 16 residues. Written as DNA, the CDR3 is TGTGCCAGCTCACTCGCTAGTGGCCGTTTTGGAGAGACCCAGTACTTC. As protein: CASSLASGRFGETQYF.

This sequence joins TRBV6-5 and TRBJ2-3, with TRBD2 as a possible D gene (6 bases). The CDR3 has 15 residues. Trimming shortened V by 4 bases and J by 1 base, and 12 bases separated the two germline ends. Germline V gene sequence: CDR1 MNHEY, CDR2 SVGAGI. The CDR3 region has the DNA TGTGCCAGCAGTTCGGGACTCATCGGCACAGATACGCAGTATTTT. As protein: CASSSGLIGTDTQYF.

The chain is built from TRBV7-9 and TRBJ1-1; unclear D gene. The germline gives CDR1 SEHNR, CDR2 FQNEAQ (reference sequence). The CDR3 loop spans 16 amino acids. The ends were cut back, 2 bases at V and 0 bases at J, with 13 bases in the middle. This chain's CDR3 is CASSLSTVFMNTEAFF. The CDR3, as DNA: TGTGCCAGCAGCTTAAGTACAGTCTTCATGAACACTGAAGCTTTCTTT.

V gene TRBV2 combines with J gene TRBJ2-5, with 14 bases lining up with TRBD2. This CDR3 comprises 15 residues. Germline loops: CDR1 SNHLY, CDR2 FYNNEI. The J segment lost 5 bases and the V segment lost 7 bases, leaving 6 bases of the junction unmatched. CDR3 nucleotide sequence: TGTGCCAGCAAGGGACTAGCGGGAGCACAGGAGACCCAGTACTTC. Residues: CASKGLAGAQETQYF.

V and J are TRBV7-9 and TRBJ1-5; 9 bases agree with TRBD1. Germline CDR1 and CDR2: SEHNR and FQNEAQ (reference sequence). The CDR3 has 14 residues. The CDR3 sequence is CVLLDRGESQPQHF. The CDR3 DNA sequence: TGTGTGCTCTTGGACAGGGGTGAGAGTCAGCCCCAGCATTTT.

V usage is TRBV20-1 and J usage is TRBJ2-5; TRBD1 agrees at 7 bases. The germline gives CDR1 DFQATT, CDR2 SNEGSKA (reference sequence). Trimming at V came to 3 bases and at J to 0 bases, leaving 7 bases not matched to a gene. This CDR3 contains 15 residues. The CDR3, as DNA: TGCAGTGCTAGTCCGATAGGACAGGACCAAGAGACCCAGTACTTC. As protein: CSASPIGQDQETQYF.

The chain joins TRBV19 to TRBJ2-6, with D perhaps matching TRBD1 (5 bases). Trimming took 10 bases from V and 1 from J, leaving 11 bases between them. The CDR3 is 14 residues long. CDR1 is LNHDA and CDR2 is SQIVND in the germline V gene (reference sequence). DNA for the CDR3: TGTGCCACCTCAAGGACATCTGGGGCCAACGTCCTGACTTTC. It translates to CATSRTSGANVLTF.

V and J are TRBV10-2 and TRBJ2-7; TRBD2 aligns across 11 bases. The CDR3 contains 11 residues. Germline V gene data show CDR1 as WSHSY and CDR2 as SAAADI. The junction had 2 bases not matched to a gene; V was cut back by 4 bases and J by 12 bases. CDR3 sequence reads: CASSGGTSGYF. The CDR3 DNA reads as TGCGCCAGCAGTGGGGGGACTAGCGGGTACTTC.